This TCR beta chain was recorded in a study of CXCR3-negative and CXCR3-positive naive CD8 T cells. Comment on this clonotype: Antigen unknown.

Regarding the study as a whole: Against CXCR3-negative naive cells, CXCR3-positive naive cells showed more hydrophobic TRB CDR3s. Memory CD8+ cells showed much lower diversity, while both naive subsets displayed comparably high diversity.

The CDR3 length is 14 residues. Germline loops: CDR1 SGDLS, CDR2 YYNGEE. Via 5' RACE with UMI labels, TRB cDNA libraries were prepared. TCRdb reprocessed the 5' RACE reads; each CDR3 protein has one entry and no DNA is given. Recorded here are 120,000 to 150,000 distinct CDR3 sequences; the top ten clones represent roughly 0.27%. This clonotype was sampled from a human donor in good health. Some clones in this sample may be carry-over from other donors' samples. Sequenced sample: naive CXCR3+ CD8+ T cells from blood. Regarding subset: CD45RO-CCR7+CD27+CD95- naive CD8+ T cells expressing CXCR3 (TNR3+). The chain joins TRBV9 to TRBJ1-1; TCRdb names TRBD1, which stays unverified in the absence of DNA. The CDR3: CASSEFPENTEAFF.